These 29 T cell receptor beta chains were sequenced from one sample in a study of beta chain features in type 1 diabetes. Isolated RNA was reverse transcribed in full, so expressed TCRB transcripts were sequenced. Method: immunoSEQ multiplex PCR; TCRdb's copy keeps in-frame clones and lacks some. The sample yields just over 450,000 clones, roughly 30% seen once. Sequenced: naive CD4+ T cells from blood. These receptors came from a man aged 18 to 30 in good health.

This clone occurred a few times. This chain connects TRBV29-1 to TRBJ1-2; D gene uncertain. The CDR3 runs 12 residues. From germline, CDR1 is SQVTM and CDR2 ANQGSEA. V dropped 6 bases and J dropped 7 bases, with 15 bases sitting between them. The CDR3 here is CSVRTQSGGYTF. The CDR3 bases are TGCAGCGTCCGGACCCAATCGGGTGGCTACACCTTC.

The V and J genes are TRBV6-5 and TRBJ2-7; 9 bases fit TRBD2. Germline V gene sequence: CDR1 MNHEY, CDR2 SVGAGI. This CDR3 spans 15 amino acids. V lost 6 bases to trimming and J lost 9 bases; unmatched junction nucleotides: 15. The CDR3 here is CASSPKSEAGGRQYF. In DNA, the CDR3 is TGTGCCAGCAGCCCCAAATCGGAGGCGGGAGGGCGGCAGTACTTC.

In this sample, this clone turned up a few times. The identical CDR3 is also encoded by other nucleotide sequences in the sample. The rearrangement links TRBV20-1 to TRBJ2-7; D not certain. This CDR3 has 11 residues. The V end lost 3 bases, the J end lost 2 bases, and 5 bases lay between the germline ends. CDR1 DFQATT and CDR2 SNEGSKA come from the germline V gene (reference sequence). The CDR3 region is CSARATYEQYF. The DNA for the CDR3 is TGCAGTGCTAGGGCCACCTACGAGCAGTACTTC.

This clone was counted between two and nine times. This sequence joins TRBV7-9 and TRBJ2-6; maybe TRBD2 (6 bases). The CDR3 consists of 18 residues. CDR1 and CDR2 (germline): SEHNR, FQNEAQ (reference sequence). The V gene lost 5 bases and the J gene lost 2 bases, with 19 bases spanning the gap. The CDR3 is CASSVTRDSGTGANVLTF. The CDR3 coding sequence is TGTGCCAGCAGCGTAACCCGGGACTCGGGGACTGGGGCCAACGTCCTGACTTTC. Full variable domain (missing parts from reference TRBV7-9 and TRBJ2-6): DTGVSQNPRHKITKRGQNVTFRCDPISEHNRLYWYRQTLGQGPEFLTYFQNEAQLEKSRLLSDRFSAERPKGSFSTLEIQRTEQGDSAMYLCASSVTRDSGTGANVLTFGAGSRLTVL.

The chain has TRBV7-2 and TRBJ2-7; 8 bases match TRBD2. The germline gives CDR1 SGHTA, CDR2 FQGNSA. CDR3 size: 16 residues. V lost 5 bases and J lost 0; bases outside the gene matches: 9. The CDR3, as DNA: TGTGCCAGCAGCGTGCGACTAGCGAGAAGCTCCTACGAGCAGTACTTC. It codes for CASSVRLARSSYEQYF.

There are a few counts of this clone. The chain has TRBV30 and TRBJ2-1, with D perhaps TRBD2 (6 bases). CDR1 and CDR2 from the germline V gene are GTSNPN and SVGIG (reference sequence). V lost 1 base and J 7 bases, leaving 17 bases between the germline ends. The CDR3 covers 15 residues. In DNA, the CDR3 is TGTGCCTGGAGTGGTTTCGGGACTGGAGATAATGAGCAGTTCTTC. It specifies CAWSGFGTGDNEQFF.

J is TRBJ1-2 and V is TRBV4-1; 9 nucleotides line up with TRBD1. The V gene's germline CDR1 is MGHRA and CDR2 YSYEKL. V dropped 4 bases and J dropped 3; count of bases not matched to a gene: 0. CDR3 length: 13 residues. CDR3 coding DNA: TGCGCCAGCAGCCGGGACAGGGACTATGGCTACACCTTC. Translating gives CASSRDRDYGYTF.

J is TRBJ2-1 and V is TRBV4-3, with 7 bases that match TRBD1. CDR1 LGHNA and CDR2 YSLEER come from the germline V gene. The length of the CDR3 is 16 residues. V was pared by 0 bases and J by 4 bases, with 6 bases of the junction left unmatched. CDR3 protein: CASSQDIGGAYNEQFF. CDR3 coding DNA: TGCGCCAGCAGCCAAGATATAGGGGGCGCGTACAATGAGCAGTTCTTC.

The V call is TRBV6-5, the J call TRBJ2-5, with D maybe TRBD1 (6 bases). V shed 6 bases and J shed 7 bases, with 15 bases lying between them. Per the germline V gene, CDR1 is MNHEY and CDR2 is SVGAGI. This CDR3 is built from 13 residues. The CDR3 DNA sequence: TGTGCCAGCAGACTACAGGGCTTGGGGACCCAGTACTTC. This codes for CASRLQGLGTQYF.

The J gene is TRBJ1-1, the V gene TRBV18; D is possibly TRBD1 (6 bases). This CDR3 has 12 amino acids. The V gene's germline CDR1 is KGHSH and CDR2 LQKENI. Between the trimmed V and J ends, which lost 3 bases and 8 bases, there was a span of 10 bases. The CDR3 sequence is CASSPADREAFF. In DNA, the CDR3 is TGTGCCAGCTCACCCGCTGACAGGGAAGCTTTCTTT.

This chain uses TRBV2 with TRBJ2-1, with D tentatively TRBD2 (6 bases). Germline V gene sequence: CDR1 SNHLY, CDR2 FYNNEI. V gave up 5 bases and J gave up 6 bases, with 11 bases separating them. The CDR3 is 13 amino acids. This CDR3 reads CASSSDYRNEQFF. The CDR3 DNA sequence: TGTGCCAGCAGTTCGGACTATCGCAATGAGCAGTTCTTC.

The gene calls are TRBV18 and TRBJ1-1; D remains ambiguous. The CDR3 contains 14 residues. CDR1 is KGHSH, CDR2 LQKENI, per germline. V lost 0 bases to trimming and J lost 3 bases, with 8 bases between them. The CDR3 reads CASSPPATDTEAFF. The CDR3 DNA reads TGTGCCAGCTCACCACCCGCCACAGACACTGAAGCTTTCTTT.

This clone was picked up a small number of times. The CDR3 spells CASRRTSGVSTDTQYF. The CDR3 nucleotides read TGTGCCAGCAGAAGGACTAGCGGGGTTAGCACAGATACGCAGTATTTT. The V call is TRBV2, the J call TRBJ2-3, with TRBD2 identical over 12 bases. This CDR3 region has 16 residues. Germline-derived CDR1 and CDR2 are SNHLY and FYNNEI. Losses at the gene ends were 6 bases for V and 0 bases for J; bases not matched to a gene: 4.

This sequence joins TRBV2 and TRBJ2-1; 11 positions match TRBD2. The germline V gene encodes CDR1 SNHLY and CDR2 FYNNEI. V gave up 5 bases and J gave up 0 bases; unmatched junction bases: 12. This CDR3 has 19 amino acids. The CDR3 reads CASSRYSHLAGGSYNEQFF. As DNA, the CDR3 is TGTGCCAGCAGTCGCTACTCACATCTAGCGGGAGGCTCCTACAATGAGCAGTTCTTC.

The chain couples TRBV6-5 to TRBJ2-6, with a possible D match to TRBD2 (6 bases). The CDR3 is made up of 16 amino acids. CDR1 MNHEY and CDR2 SVGAGI come from the germline V gene. V lost 0 bases to trimming and J lost 3 bases, with 9 bases between them. The chain's CDR3 is CASSYSKGGGANVLTF. In DNA form, the CDR3 reads TGTGCCAGCAGTTACTCGAAGGGAGGTGGGGCCAACGTCCTGACTTTC.

The chain joins TRBV5-4 to TRBJ2-5; D perhaps matches TRBD2 (7 bases). V lost 0 bases and J lost 5, with 14 bases in between. Germline V gene sequence: CDR1 SGHNT, CDR2 YYREEE (reference sequence). The CDR3 length is 15 residues. CDR3 amino acids: CASSLDGGGGETQYF. CDR3 sequence (DNA): TGTGCCAGCAGCTTGGACGGAGGGGGAGGGGAGACCCAGTACTTC.

Remarks on this clone: The sample contains more than one DNA sequence encoding this CDR3. The V and J genes are TRBV7-9 and TRBJ2-1; TRBD2 agrees at 14 bases. The CDR3 sequence is 16 residues long. V was clipped by 4 bases and J by 7 bases; unmatched bases: 6. Germline lookup yields CDR1 SEHNR and CDR2 FQNEAQ (reference sequence). CDR3 nucleotide sequence: TGTGCCAGCAGCTCGCCGGGACTAGCGGGAGCGAATGAGCAGTTCTTC. This gives the protein CASSSPGLAGANEQFF.

This clone was counted a few times. The chain recombines TRBV7-2 with TRBJ2-7; 8 positions match TRBD1. The CDR3 is 14 residues long. V trimming: 3 bases; J trimming: 2 bases; junction bases outside the gene matches: 3. The germline V gene encodes CDR1 SGHTA and CDR2 FQGNSA. Here the CDR3 reads CASSFTGGPYEQYF. CDR3 bases: TGTGCCAGCAGCTTTACAGGGGGACCCTACGAGCAGTACTTC.

This clone has just a few counts. V and J are TRBV18 and TRBJ2-5; D remains unclear. V was trimmed by 6 bases and J by 5 bases, leaving 13 bases between them. This CDR3 region has 13 residues. Germline V gene lookup returns CDR1 KGHSH and CDR2 LQKENI. CDR3 bases: TGTGCCAGCTCGACCTTGGGATGGGAGACCCAGTACTTC. It codes for CASSTLGWETQYF.

This clone came up a few times. The chain employs TRBV2 and TRBJ2-6, with TRBD2 matching 7 bases. The length of the CDR3 is 16 residues. J was trimmed by 0 bases and V by 6 bases; bases with no gene match: 5. The germline V gene has CDR1 SNHLY and CDR2 FYNNEI. The CDR3 DNA reads TGTGCCAGCAGGCGGGAGTCGGGCTCTGGGGCCAACGTCCTGACTTTC. It is translated as CASRRESGSGANVLTF.

Concerning this clone: The same CDR3 arises from other DNA sequences in this sample as well. The chain recombines TRBV7-9 with TRBJ1-1; D might be TRBD1 (5 bases). The V end lost 1 base, the J end lost 1 base, and 7 bases lay between the germline ends. The CDR3 runs 14 residues. Germline V gene lookup returns CDR1 SEHNR and CDR2 FQNEAQ (reference sequence). CDR3 nucleotide sequence: TGTGCCAGCAGCTTAGGAACAGGGAACACTGAAGCTTTCTTT. It translates to CASSLGTGNTEAFF.

The V and J genes are TRBV19 and TRBJ2-5; D might be TRBD1 (5 bases). The germline V gene has CDR1 LNHDA and CDR2 SQIVND (reference sequence). Between the trimmed V and J ends, which lost 3 bases and 3 bases, there was a span of 8 bases. CDR3 length equals 13 residues. The chain's CDR3 is CASSIGHEETQYF. In nucleotides, the CDR3 is TGTGCCAGTAGTATTGGACACGAAGAGACCCAGTACTTC.

J is TRBJ2-3 and V is TRBV13, with D possibly being TRBD2 (7 bases). This CDR3 contains 16 residues. Germline CDR1 reads PRHDT; CDR2 reads FYEKMQ (reference sequence). V was shortened by 5 bases and J by 3 bases, with 18 bases between the two germline ends. The CDR3 loop is CASSIIGGGPTDTQYF. In nucleotides, the CDR3 is TGTGCCAGCAGCATCATAGGGGGAGGGCCGACAGATACGCAGTATTTT. Based on the CDR3 plus reference TRBV13 and TRBJ2-3, the full variable domain is AAGVIQSPRHLIKEKRETATLKCYPIPRHDTVYWYQQGPGQDPQFLISFYEKMQSDKGSIPDRFSAQQFSDYHSELNMSSLELGDSALYFCASSIIGGGPTDTQYFGPGTRLTVL.

The J gene is TRBJ1-1, the V gene TRBV10-3; D may be TRBD1 (6 bases). With 6 bases removed from V and 3 bases from J, the gap between germline ends came to 11 bases. The CDR3 has 13 amino acids. The V gene's germline CDR1 is ENHRY and CDR2 SYGVKD. CDR3 DNA: TGTGCCATCAGCGTCACAGGGTACACTGAAGCTTTCTTT. This sequence encodes CAISVTGYTEAFF.

This chain connects TRBV27 to TRBJ1-1, with unresolved D. CDR3 length: 13 amino acids. The ends were cut back, 0 bases at V and 1 base at J, with 3 bases in the middle. Germline V lookup: CDR1 MNHEY, CDR2 SMNVEV (reference sequence). The CDR3 is CASSLSRNTEAFF. CDR3 DNA: TGTGCCAGCAGTTTATCCCGGAACACTGAAGCTTTCTTT.

About this clone: At the DNA level, this CDR3 is encoded by other sequences in the same sample as well. J is TRBJ2-5 and V is TRBV19; TRBD2 matches at 8 bases. Germline loops: CDR1 LNHDA, CDR2 SQIVND (reference sequence). CDR3 length equals 15 residues. V was clipped by 2 bases and J by 2 bases; unmatched bases: 4. The CDR3 bases are TGTGCCAGTAGTATAAGCGCTAGCGGGCAAGAGACCCAGTACTTC. It specifies CASSISASGQETQYF.

V and J are TRBV7-9 and TRBJ1-1; no clear D gene. In germline, CDR1 is SEHNR, CDR2 FQNEAQ (reference sequence). The V gene lost 0 bases and the J gene lost 8 bases, with 10 bases spanning the gap. The CDR3 sequence is 13 residues long. The CDR3 protein is CASSLALGQEAFF. CDR3 coding DNA: TGTGCCAGCAGCTTAGCATTGGGCCAGGAAGCTTTCTTT.

V and J are TRBV30 and TRBJ2-3; 10 bases map to TRBD2. This CDR3 region has 13 residues. CDR1 is GTSNPN and CDR2 is SVGIG in the germline V gene (reference sequence). Trimming removed 5 bases from V and 10 bases from J; junction bases left unmatched: 9. CDR3 residues: CAWASGRAEAQYF. The CDR3 DNA sequence: TGTGCCTGGGCGAGCGGGAGGGCCGAGGCGCAGTATTTT.

V is TRBV25-1 and J is TRBJ1-2, with no clear D. The germline V gene has CDR1 MGHDK and CDR2 SYGVNS. V gave up 2 bases and J gave up 4 bases, with 5 bases separating them. CDR3 length: 12 residues. The CDR3 loop is CASSEDPYGYTF. The CDR3 region has the DNA TGTGCCAGCAGTGAAGACCCCTATGGCTACACCTTC.